This entry features one T cell receptor beta chain sequence. Its target is unknown. This sample is part of a study of T cell responses to AZD1222 COVID-19 vaccine. Repertoires were generated with immunoSEQ multiplex PCR, while TCRdb's copy carries only in-frame clones and drops some. The data contain 170,000 or so clones, roughly 87% of them singletons. The study's findings and limits: Among the donors, most were white British and more were female, and clonal diversity was possibly underestimated.

The source material was peripheral blood, sampled on day 0 of AZD1222 vaccination. This receptor was obtained from an adult in good health.

CDR3 region: CASVRDTNQPQHF. CDR3 bases: TGTGCCAGCGTCCGGGACACCAATCAGCCCCAGCATTTT. This chain links TRBV2 with TRBJ1-5; tentative D call: TRBD1 (6 bases). The ends were cut back, 8 bases at V and 3 bases at J, with 11 bases in the middle. CDR3 length: 13 amino acids. Looked up from germline, CDR1 is SNHLY and CDR2 is FYNNEI. Based on the CDR3 plus reference TRBV2 and TRBJ1-5, the full variable domain is EPEVTQTPSHQVTQMGQEVILRCVPISNHLYFYWYRQILGQKVEFLVSFYNNEISEKSEIFDDQFSVERPDGSNFTLKIRSTKLEDSAMYFCASVRDTNQPQHFGDGTRLSIL.